A selection of T cell receptor beta chains follows, all from one sample in a study of cytomegalovirus exposure and HLA in healthy donors. Assay used: immunoSEQ multiplex PCR; TCRdb lists only in-frame clones, some missing. The data hold over 150,000 clones, with 86% observed a single time. The sequenced sample consisted of PBMCs. The source of these receptors is a man younger than 35 in good health and CMV-seropositive. Each CDR3 is given with its conserved first and last residue. Fields, in order: V gene, D gene, clone size, J gene, CDR3 protein, CDR3 DNA. D genes are given only for firm matches. Some rows have no size entry. The others give once, few or many, or a class for an expanded clone.

>TRBV27|-|-|TRBJ1-5
CASSLWFRGQPQHF
TGTGCCAGCAGTTTATGGTTCCGGGGACAGCCCCAGCATTTT
>TRBV15|TRBD1|-|TRBJ1-5
CATSRTGGNQPQHF
TGTGCCACCAGCAGGACAGGGGGGAATCAGCCCCAGCATTTT
>TRBV13|TRBD2|-|TRBJ2-5
CASSLGAGVSRETQYF
TGTGCCAGCAGCTTAGGGGCGGGGGTATCTCGGGAGACCCAGTACTTC
>TRBV7-7|-|-|TRBJ2-7
CASSRTLTGAEQYF
TGTGCCAGCAGCCGCACTCTGACAGGCGCCGAGCAGTACTTC
>TRBV15|TRBD2|-|TRBJ2-1
CATSWGLAGGNEQFF
TGTGCCACCAGCTGGGGACTAGCGGGAGGGAATGAGCAGTTCTTC
>TRBV7-9|-|-|TRBJ2-7
CASSPSDNPYEQYF
TGTGCCAGCAGTCCCTCGGACAATCCCTACGAGCAGTACTTC
>TRBV29-1|-|-|TRBJ2-7
CSSLSGSGSHEQYF
TGCAGCTCCCTTTCCGGTTCGGGGTCCCACGAGCAGTACTTC
>TRBV4-1|-|-|TRBJ1-2
CASSRGFLSPGYTF
TGCGCCAGCAGCCGCGGATTTTTGTCCCCTGGCTACACCTTC
>TRBV19|-|-|TRBJ2-7
CASSIGTVYSSYEQYF
TGTGCCAGTAGTATCGGGACTGTATACAGCTCCTACGAGCAGTACTTC
>TRBV9|-|many|TRBJ2-2
CASSALLTGELFF
TGTGCCAGCAGCGCGTTACTCACCGGGGAGCTGTTTTTT
>TRBV19|-|few|TRBJ2-7
CASSIGLDSSYEQYF
TGTGCCAGTAGTATAGGGTTGGACAGCTCCTACGAGCAGTACTTC
>TRBV4-3|TRBD1|-|TRBJ2-3
CASSPWTGYTDTQYF
TGCGCCAGCAGCCCCTGGACAGGGTACACAGATACGCAGTATTTT
>TRBV27|TRBD2|-|TRBJ2-7
CASSSPLRGRASGEQYF
TGTGCCAGCAGTTCCCCCCTACGCGGGAGGGCCTCTGGTGAGCAGTACTTC
>TRBV9|-|-|TRBJ1-2
CASSVERDGGYGYTF
TGTGCCAGCAGCGTAGAGCGGGACGGCGGCTATGGCTACACCTTC
>TRBV28|-|-|TRBJ1-5
CASSIGGLDNQPQHF
TGTGCCAGCAGCATCGGGGGACTCGACAATCAGCCCCAGCATTTT
>TRBV4-2|-|-|TRBJ2-1
CASSQEGQGSYNEQFF
TGTGCCAGCAGCCAAGAGGGGCAGGGCTCCTACAATGAGCAGTTCTTC
>TRBV19|TRBD1|-|TRBJ2-7
CASSNRQGAGEQYF
TGTGCCAGTAGTAATCGGCAGGGGGCTGGGGAGCAGTACTTC